The rows below give T cell receptor beta chains drawn from one sample of a study of blood T cell repertoires in COVID-19. Only in-frame clones appear in the TCRdb table, and some are missing; sequencing was by immunoSEQ multiplex PCR. This sample yields roughly 41,000 clones, of which just under 85% are seen a single time; roughly 5.2% belongs to the top ten. Source material: peripheral blood. The origin of the receptors is a man aged 50 to 59 with active COVID-19. The CDR3 runs from the conserved cysteine through the conserved F or W. A D gene is named only where the DNA matches it firmly. Clone size is not always given. Where it is, it says once, few, many or a class for expanded clones.

>TRBV5-1|NA|NA|TRBJ2-7
TGCGCCAGCAGCTTGGCCTCAGGCGGGTACGAGCAGTACTTC
CASSLASGGYEQYF
>TRBV11-2|NA|NA|TRBJ2-5
TGTGCCAGCAGCTTTTTAGGGGTCTGGGAGACCCAGTACTTC
CASSFLGVWETQYF
>TRBV5-4|NA|NA|TRBJ2-7
TGTGCCAGCAGCTTGGTGCAGGGTTACGAGCAGTACTTC
CASSLVQGYEQYF
>TRBV3-1/TRBV3-2|NA|NA|TRBJ2-7
TGTGCCAGCAGCCGAAGGGGTAGGTACGAGCAGTACTTC
CASSRRGRYEQYF
>TRBV16|TRBD1|NA|TRBJ1-2
TGTGCCAGCAGCCAGAGATCCGGCAGGGGGGTCTATGGCTACACCTTC
CASSQRSGRGVYGYTF
>TRBV19|TRBD1|NA|TRBJ1-1
TGTGCCAGTAGTCGTGGACAGGATTGGGCTGAAGCTTTCTTT
CASSRGQDWAEAFF
>TRBV19|NA|NA|TRBJ1-2
TGTGCCAGTAGTAGTCTCGGACAGAGAGTTCACTATGGCTACACCTTC
CASSSLGQRVHYGYTF
>TRBV6-5|TRBD2|NA|TRBJ2-1
TGTGCCAGCAGATTAGCGGGGGTGCTCAATGAGCAGTTCTTC
CASRLAGVLNEQFF
>TRBV9|NA|NA|TRBJ1-1
TGTGCCAGCAGCATACAGACAGGGAACACTGAAGCTTTCTTT
CASSIQTGNTEAFF
>TRBV6-6|TRBD1|NA|TRBJ2-1
TGTGCCAGCAGTTACCAGGGACAGGGGGATTACAATGAGCAGTTCTTC
CASSYQGQGDYNEQFF
>TRBV9|TRBD1|NA|TRBJ2-2
TGTGCCAGCAGCGTAGAAGAAGGGGGCAACACCGGGGAGCTGTTTTTT
CASSVEEGGNTGELFF
>TRBV19|TRBD1|NA|TRBJ1-5
TGTGCCAGTAAGTCAGCAGAAGGACAGGACCATCAGCCCCAGCATTTT
CASKSAEGQDHQPQHF
>TRBV4-1|NA|NA|TRBJ1-2
TGCGCCAGCAGCCAAGCCCTCTCCGGCTACACCTTC
CASSQALSGYTF
>TRBV6-1|NA|NA|TRBJ2-5
TGTGCCAGCAGTGAAATAGAGCAAGAGACCCAGTACTTC
CASSEIEQETQYF
>TRBV5-1|NA|NA|TRBJ1-4
TGCGCCAGCAGCTTGATGGGGGGGCGGAATGAAAAACTGTTTTTT
CASSLMGGRNEKLFF
>TRBV2|NA|NA|TRBJ2-1
TGTGCCAGCAGAACCGTGGCAGAGCAGTTCTTC
CASRTVAEQFF
>TRBV7-8|NA|NA|TRBJ1-5
TGTGCCAGCAGCTTAGGCAGGGTGAGCAATCAGCCCCAGCATTTT
CASSLGRVSNQPQHF
>TRBV4-3|TRBD2|NA|TRBJ2-2
TGCGCCAGCAGCCAAGCGGGGGGTGGAGGAAGAAACACCGGGGAGCTGTTTTTT
CASSQAGGGGRNTGELFF
>TRBV5-1|TRBD1|NA|TRBJ2-7
TGCGCCAGCAGCTTGGAGGGGGCTGAGCAGTACTTC
CASSLEGAEQYF
>TRBV3-1/TRBV3-2|TRBD1|once|TRBJ2-7
TGTGCCAGCAGCTCAGACAGGGTTTCCTACGAGCAGTACTTC
CASSSDRVSYEQYF
>TRBV4-1|TRBD1|NA|TRBJ2-5
TGCGCCAGCAGCCATACAGGGGGGGAGACCCAGTACTTC
CASSHTGGETQYF
>TRBV5-1|NA|NA|TRBJ1-2
TGCGCCAGCAGCTCTACAGGAGCTAACTATGGCTACACCTTC
CASSSTGANYGYTF
>TRBV11-3|TRBD2|NA|TRBJ2-7
TGTGCCAGCAGCCGGACTAGCGGGGGGGCCGGCGAGCAGTACTTC
CASSRTSGGAGEQYF
>TRBV5-1|NA|once|TRBJ2-5
TGCGCCAGCAGCTTGGCCGGGACAAACCAAGAGACCCAGTACTTC
CASSLAGTNQETQYF
>TRBV28|NA|once|TRBJ1-2
TGTGCCAGCAGTTTGTTAACAGGCAATGGCTACACCTTC
CASSLLTGNGYTF
>TRBV4-1|NA|NA|TRBJ1-5
TGCGCCAGCAGCCAAGATCCCGGGCCCCAGCATTTT
CASSQDPGPQHF
>TRBV3-1/TRBV3-2|NA|few|TRBJ2-3
TGTGCCAGCACCCAACAGGGCACAGATACGCAGTATTTT
CASTQQGTDTQYF
>TRBV6-6|NA|NA|TRBJ2-5
TGTGCCAGCAGTTCCAGGGGTGAGACCCAGTACTTC
CASSSRGETQYF
>TRBV20-1|NA|NA|TRBJ2-3
TGCAGTGCCCCCCGTTGGCAGGAGGAGTATTTT
CSAPRWQEEYF
>TRBV25-1|NA|NA|TRBJ1-1
TGTGCCAGCAGATCCTTCACCGGGACAACCGGTATCGAAGCTTTCTTT
CASRSFTGTTGIEAFF
>TRBV7-2|NA|NA|TRBJ2-3
TGTGCCAGCAGCTTACAAGGGGCAGATACGCAGTATTTT
CASSLQGADTQYF
>TRBV5-6|TRBD1|NA|TRBJ2-7
TGTGCCAGCAGCCCTACAGGGGGCACGATCTACGAGCAGTACTTC
CASSPTGGTIYEQYF
>TRBV19|NA|NA|TRBJ2-3
TGTGCCAGTAGTATGAGTATGGGCACAGATACGCAGTATTTT
CASSMSMGTDTQYF
>TRBV29-1|NA|NA|TRBJ1-4
TGCAGCGTTAAAGCGTGGGGAGTAACTAATGAAAAACTGTTTTTT
CSVKAWGVTNEKLFF
>TRBV6-6|NA|NA|TRBJ2-2
TGTGCCAGCAGTTCACTCGGACGGGGAACCGGGGAGCTGTTTTTT
CASSSLGRGTGELFF
>TRBV28|NA|NA|TRBJ2-7
TGTGCCAGCAGTTCCGTACGGCAGGGGAGTGGAAACGAGCAGTACTTC
CASSSVRQGSGNEQYF
>TRBV27|NA|NA|TRBJ1-2
TGTGCCAGCAGTTTAATGGTGGGCAGCTTCTATGGCTACACCTTC
CASSLMVGSFYGYTF
>TRBV5-1|TRBD1|NA|TRBJ1-2
TGCGCCAGCAGCTTAGAGGACAGGGATGACGGCTACACCTTC
CASSLEDRDDGYTF
>TRBV7-9|NA|few|TRBJ2-3
TGTGCCAGCAGCCTGAGACAGGAGACAGATACGCAGTATTTT
CASSLRQETDTQYF
>TRBV9|NA|once|TRBJ1-2
TGTGCCAGCTCCCCCAGTAACTATGGCTACACCTTC
CASSPSNYGYTF
>TRBV5-1|NA|few|TRBJ1-5
TGCGCCAGCAGCTTGGCGGTAGGGGCGGATCAGCCCCAGCATTTT
CASSLAVGADQPQHF